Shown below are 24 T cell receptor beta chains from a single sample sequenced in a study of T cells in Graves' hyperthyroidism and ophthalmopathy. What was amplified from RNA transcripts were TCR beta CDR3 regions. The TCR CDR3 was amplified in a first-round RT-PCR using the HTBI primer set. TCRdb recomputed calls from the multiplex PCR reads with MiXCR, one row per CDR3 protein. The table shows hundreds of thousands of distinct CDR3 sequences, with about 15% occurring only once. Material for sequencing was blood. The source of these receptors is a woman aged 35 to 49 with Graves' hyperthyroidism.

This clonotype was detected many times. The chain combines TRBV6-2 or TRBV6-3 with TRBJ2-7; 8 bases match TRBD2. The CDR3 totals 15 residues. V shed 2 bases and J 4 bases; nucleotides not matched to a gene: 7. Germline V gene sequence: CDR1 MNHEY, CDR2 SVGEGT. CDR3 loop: CASSYVLAGTYEQYF. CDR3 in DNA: TGTGCCAGCAGTTACGTATTAGCGGGGACATACGAGCAGTACTTC.

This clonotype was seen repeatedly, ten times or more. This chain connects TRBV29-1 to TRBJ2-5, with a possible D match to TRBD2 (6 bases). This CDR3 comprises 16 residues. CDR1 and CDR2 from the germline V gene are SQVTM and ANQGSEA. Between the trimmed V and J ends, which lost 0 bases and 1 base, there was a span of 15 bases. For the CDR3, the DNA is TGCAGCGTTGAAGATCGATTAGCGGCCTCCCAAGAGACCCAGTACTTC. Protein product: CSVEDRLAASQETQYF. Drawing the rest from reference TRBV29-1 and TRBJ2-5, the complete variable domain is SAVISQKPSRDICQRGTSLTIQCQVDSQVTMMFWYRQQPGQSLTLIATANQGSEATYESGFVIDKFPISRPNLTFSTLTVSNMSPEDSSIYLCSVEDRLAASQETQYFGPGTRLLVL.

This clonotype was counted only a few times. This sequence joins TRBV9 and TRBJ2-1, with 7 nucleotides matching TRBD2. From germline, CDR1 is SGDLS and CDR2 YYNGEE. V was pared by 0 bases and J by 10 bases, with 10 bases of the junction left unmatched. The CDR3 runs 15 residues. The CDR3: CASSVVAGVQEEQFF. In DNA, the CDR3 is TGTGCCAGCAGCGTAGTGGCGGGAGTCCAAGAGGAGCAGTTCTTC.

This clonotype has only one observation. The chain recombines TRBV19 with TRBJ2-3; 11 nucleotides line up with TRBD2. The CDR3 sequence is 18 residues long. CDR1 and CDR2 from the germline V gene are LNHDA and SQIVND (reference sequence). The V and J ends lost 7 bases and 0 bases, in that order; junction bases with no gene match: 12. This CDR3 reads CASTHGLAGLTSTDTQYF. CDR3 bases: TGTGCCAGTACCCACGGACTAGCGGGTTTGACTAGCACAGATACGCAGTATTTT.

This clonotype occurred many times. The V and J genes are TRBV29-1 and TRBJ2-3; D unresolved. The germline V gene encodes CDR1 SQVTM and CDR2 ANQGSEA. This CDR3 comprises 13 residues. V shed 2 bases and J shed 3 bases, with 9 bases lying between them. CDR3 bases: TGCAGCGTTGAACAATTTGTAACAGATACGCAGTATTTT. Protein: CSVEQFVTDTQYF.

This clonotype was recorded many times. In nucleotides, the CDR3 is TGTGCCAGCTCCCTAGAATGGATAGGGCGGTGGGAGCAGTACTTC. It translates to CASSLEWIGRWEQYF. This chain connects TRBV18 to TRBJ2-7; D gene ambiguous. The V end lost 6 bases, the J end lost 7 bases, and 22 bases lay between the germline ends. The germline CDR1 and CDR2 sequences are KGHSH and LQKENI. The CDR3 totals 15 residues.

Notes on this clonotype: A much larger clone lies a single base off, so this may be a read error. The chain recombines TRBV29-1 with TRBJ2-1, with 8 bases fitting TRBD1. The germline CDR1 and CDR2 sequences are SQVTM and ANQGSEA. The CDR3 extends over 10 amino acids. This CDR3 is CSAGGNEQLF. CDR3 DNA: TGCAGTGCAGGGGGCAATGAGCAGCTCTTC.

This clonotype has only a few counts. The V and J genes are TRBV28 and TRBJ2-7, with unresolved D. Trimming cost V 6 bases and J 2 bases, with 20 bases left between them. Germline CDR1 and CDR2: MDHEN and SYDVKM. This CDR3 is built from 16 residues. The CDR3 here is CASRPTSLNFPYEQYF. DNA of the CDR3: TGTGCCAGCAGGCCGACAAGTCTAAATTTTCCCTACGAGCAGTACTTC.

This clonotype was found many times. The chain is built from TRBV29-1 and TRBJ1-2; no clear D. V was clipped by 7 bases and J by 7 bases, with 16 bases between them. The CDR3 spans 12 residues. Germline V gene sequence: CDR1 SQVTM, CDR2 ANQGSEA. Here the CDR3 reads CSGASGLGGYTF. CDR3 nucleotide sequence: TGCAGCGGGGCATCTGGTTTGGGTGGCTACACCTTC.

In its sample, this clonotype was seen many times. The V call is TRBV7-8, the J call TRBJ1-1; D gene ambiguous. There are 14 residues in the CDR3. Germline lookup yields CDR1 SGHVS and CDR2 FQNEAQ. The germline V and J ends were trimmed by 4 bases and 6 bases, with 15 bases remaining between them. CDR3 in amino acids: CASSSGGGWAEAFF. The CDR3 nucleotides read TGTGCCAGCAGCTCCGGAGGAGGGTGGGCTGAAGCTTTCTTT.

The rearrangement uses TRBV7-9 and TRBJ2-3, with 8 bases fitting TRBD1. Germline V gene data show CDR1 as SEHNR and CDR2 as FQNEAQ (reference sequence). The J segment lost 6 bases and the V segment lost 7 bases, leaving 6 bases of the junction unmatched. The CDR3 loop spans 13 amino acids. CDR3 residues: CASMGQAPDTQYF. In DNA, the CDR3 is TGTGCCAGCATGGGACAGGCCCCCGATACGCAGTATTTT.

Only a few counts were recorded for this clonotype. CDR3 protein: CATSDPGLAGGGYNEQFF. CDR3 sequence (DNA): TGTGCCACCAGTGACCCCGGACTAGCGGGAGGAGGGTACAATGAGCAGTTCTTC. This chain connects TRBV24-1 to TRBJ2-1; 14 bases are a match to TRBD2. Trimming at V came to 4 bases and at J to 4 bases, leaving 8 bases not matched to a gene. This CDR3 comprises 18 residues. CDR1 and CDR2 (germline): KGHDR, SFDVKD.

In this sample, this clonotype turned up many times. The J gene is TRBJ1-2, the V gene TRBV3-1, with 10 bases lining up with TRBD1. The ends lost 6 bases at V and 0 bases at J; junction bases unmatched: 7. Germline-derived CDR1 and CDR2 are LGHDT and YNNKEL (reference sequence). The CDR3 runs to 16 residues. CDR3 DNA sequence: TGTGCCAGCAGGGACGGACAGGGGGTAGCTAACTATGGCTACACCTTC. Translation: CASRDGQGVANYGYTF.

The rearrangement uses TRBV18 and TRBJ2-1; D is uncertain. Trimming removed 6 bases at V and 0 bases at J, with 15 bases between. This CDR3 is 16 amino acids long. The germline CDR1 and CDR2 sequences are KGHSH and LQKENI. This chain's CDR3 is CASSPTEPRSYNEQFF. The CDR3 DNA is TGTGCCAGCTCGCCTACAGAGCCTCGCTCCTACAATGAGCAGTTCTTC.

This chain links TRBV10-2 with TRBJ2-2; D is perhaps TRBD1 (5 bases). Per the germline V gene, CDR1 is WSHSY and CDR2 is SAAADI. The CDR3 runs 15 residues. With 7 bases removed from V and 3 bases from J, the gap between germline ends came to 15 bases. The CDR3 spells CASTRAGWDTGELFF. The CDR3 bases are TGCGCCAGCACCCGAGCAGGGTGGGACACCGGGGAGCTGTTTTTT.

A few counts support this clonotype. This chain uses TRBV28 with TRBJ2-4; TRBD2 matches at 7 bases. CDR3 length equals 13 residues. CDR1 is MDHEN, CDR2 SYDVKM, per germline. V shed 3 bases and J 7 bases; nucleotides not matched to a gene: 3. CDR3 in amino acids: CASSFGGGNIQYF. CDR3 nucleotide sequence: TGTGCCAGCAGTTTTGGGGGGGGGAACATTCAGTACTTC. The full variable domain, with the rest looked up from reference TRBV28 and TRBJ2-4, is DVKVTQSSRYLVKRTGEKVFLECVQDMDHENMFWYRQDPGLGLRLIYFSYDVKMKEKGDIPEGYSVSREKKERFSLILESASTNQTSMYLCASSFGGGNIQYFGAGTRLSVL.

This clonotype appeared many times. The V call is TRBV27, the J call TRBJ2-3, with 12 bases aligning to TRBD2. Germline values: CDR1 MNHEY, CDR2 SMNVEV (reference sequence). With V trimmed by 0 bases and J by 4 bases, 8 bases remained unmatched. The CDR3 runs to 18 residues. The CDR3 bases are TGTGCCAGCAGTTTATCTCGTGCTAGCGGGAGGGGCGCAGATACGCAGTATTTT. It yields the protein CASSLSRASGRGADTQYF.

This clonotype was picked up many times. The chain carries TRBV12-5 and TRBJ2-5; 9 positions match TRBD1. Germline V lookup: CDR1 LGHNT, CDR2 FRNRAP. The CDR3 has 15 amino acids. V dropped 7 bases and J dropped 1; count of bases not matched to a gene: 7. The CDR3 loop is CASALGTGPQETQYF. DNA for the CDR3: TGTGCTAGTGCCCTCGGGACAGGGCCCCAAGAGACCCAGTACTTC.

The DNA for the CDR3 is TGTGCCAGCAGTTACTTATCGGGGAACTTGAACACTGAAGCTTTCTTT. Its translation: CASSYLSGNLNTEAFF. This chain uses TRBV6-5 with TRBJ1-1; no clear D gene. The CDR3 sequence is 16 residues long. CDR1 and CDR2 from the germline V gene are MNHEY and SVGAGI. The germline V and J ends were trimmed by 1 base and 0 bases, with 12 bases remaining between them.

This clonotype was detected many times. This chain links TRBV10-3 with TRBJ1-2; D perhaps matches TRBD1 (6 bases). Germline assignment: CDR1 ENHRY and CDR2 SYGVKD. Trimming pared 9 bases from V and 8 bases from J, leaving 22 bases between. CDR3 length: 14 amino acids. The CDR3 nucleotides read TGTGCCATGAGACTTCAGCAGGGGAATTCAGGCTACACCTTC. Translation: CAMRLQQGNSGYTF.

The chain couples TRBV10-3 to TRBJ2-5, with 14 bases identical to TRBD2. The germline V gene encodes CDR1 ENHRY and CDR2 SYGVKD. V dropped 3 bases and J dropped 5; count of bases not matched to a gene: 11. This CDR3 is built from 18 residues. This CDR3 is CAISDPGTSGRVGETQYF. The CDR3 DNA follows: TGTGCCATCAGTGATCCCGGGACTAGCGGGAGAGTAGGGGAGACCCAGTACTTC.

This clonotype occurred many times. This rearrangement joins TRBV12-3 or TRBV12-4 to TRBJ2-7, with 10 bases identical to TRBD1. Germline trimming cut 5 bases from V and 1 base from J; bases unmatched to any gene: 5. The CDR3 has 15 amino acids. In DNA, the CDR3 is TGTGCCAGCAGTAACCGGGACAGGGGATCCTACGAGCAGTACTTC. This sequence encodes CASSNRDRGSYEQYF.

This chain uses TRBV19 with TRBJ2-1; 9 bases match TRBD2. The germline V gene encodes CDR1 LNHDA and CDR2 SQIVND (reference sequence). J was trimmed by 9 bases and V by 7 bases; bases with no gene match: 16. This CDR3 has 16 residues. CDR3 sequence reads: CASTPIGGREGTEQFF. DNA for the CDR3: TGTGCCAGTACCCCAATCGGTGGGCGGGAGGGTACTGAGCAGTTCTTC.

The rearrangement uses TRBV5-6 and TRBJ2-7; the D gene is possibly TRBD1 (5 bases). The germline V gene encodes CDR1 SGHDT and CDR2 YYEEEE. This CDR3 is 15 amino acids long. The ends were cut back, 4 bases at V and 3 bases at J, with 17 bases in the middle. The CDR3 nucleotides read TGTGCCAGCAGCCCTACCCGGACATGGGGCTACGAGCAGTACTTC. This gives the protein CASSPTRTWGYEQYF.